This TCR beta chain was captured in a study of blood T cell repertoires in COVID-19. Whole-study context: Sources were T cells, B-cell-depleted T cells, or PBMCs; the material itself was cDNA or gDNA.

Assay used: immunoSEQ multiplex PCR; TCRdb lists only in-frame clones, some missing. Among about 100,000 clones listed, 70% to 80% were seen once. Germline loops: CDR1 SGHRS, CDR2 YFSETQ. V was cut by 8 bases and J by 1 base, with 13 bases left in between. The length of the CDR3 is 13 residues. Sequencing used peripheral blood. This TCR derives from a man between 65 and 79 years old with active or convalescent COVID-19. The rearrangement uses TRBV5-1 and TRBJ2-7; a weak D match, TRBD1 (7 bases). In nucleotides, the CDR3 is TGCGCCAGTGCCAGGGGGGAGTCCTACGAGCAGTACTTC. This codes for CASARGESYEQYF. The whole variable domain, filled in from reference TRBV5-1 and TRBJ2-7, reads KAGVTQTPRYLIKTRGQQVTLSCSPISGHRSVSWYQQTPGQGLQFLFEYFSETQRNKGNFPGRFSGRQFSNSRSEMNVSTLELGDSALYLCASARGESYEQYFGPGTRLTVT.